What follows is one TCR beta chain and its context. Its specificity is not known. The sample comes from a study of tumor and adjacent non-tumor tissue in lung cancer. A modified ARM-PCR protocol with three rounds of nested PCR amplified TCRbeta. One entry per CDR3 protein, called by TCRdb with MiXCR from the multiplex PCR reads. Of fewer than 150,000 distinct CDR3 sequences listed, 66% are singletons. No cell sorting was done before RNA was extracted from the tissue. The CDR3 extends over 13 amino acids. CDR1 and CDR2 (germline): WNHNN, SYGVQD (reference sequence). The V and J ends lost 0 bases and 10 bases respectively, with 11 bases between them. Findings and limits, study-wide: Tumor repertoires had a smaller top 100 clone share than normal lung.

Sequenced input: lung tumor tissue. The chain uses TRBV10-1 and TRBJ2-3, with TRBD1 as a possible D gene (5 bases). The sequence was collected from a man in his 60s with small cell lung cancer. CDR3 residues: CASSESGLGAQYF. The CDR3, as DNA: TGCGCCAGCAGTGAGTCGGGCCTAGGGGCGCAGTATTTT.